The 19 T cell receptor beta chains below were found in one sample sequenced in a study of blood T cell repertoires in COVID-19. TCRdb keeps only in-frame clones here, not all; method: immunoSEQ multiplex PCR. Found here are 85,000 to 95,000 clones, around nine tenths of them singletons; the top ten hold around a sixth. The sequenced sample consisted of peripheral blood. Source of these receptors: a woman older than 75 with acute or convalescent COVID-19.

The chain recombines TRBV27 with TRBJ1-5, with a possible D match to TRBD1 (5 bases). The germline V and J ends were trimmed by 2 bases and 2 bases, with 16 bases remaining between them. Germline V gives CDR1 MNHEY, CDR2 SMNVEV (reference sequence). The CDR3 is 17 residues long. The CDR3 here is CASSLPGTWDGNQPQHF. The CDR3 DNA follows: TGTGCCAGCAGTTTACCTGGGACTTGGGATGGCAATCAGCCCCAGCATTTT.

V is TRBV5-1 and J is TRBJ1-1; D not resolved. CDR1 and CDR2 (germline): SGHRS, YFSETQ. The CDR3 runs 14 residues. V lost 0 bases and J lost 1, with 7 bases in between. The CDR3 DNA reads TGCGCCAGCAGCTTGGTGGAGAAGAACACTGAAGCTTTCTTT. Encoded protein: CASSLVEKNTEAFF.

The chain's CDR3 is CASSPTPDRGRDTQYF. CDR3 bases: TGTGCCAGCAGCCCAACCCCGGACAGGGGAAGAGATACGCAGTATTTT. The chain links TRBV9 to TRBJ2-3, with TRBD1 matching over 9 bases. The CDR3 sequence is 16 residues long. Germline V CDR1 and CDR2: SGDLS, YYNGEE. With 4 bases clipped from V and 5 bases from J, the junction kept 11 bases outside the gene matches.

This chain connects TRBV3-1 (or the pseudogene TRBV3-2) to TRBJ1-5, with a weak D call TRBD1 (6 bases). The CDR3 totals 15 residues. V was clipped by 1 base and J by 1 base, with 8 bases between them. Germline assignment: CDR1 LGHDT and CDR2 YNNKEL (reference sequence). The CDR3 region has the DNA TGTGCCAGCAGCCAAGCAGGGGCCAGCAATCAGCCCCAGCATTTT. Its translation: CASSQAGASNQPQHF.

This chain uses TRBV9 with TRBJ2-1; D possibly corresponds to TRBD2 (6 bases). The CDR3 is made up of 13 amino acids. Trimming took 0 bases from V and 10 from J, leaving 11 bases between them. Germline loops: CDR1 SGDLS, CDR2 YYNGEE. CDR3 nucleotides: TGTGCCAGCAGCGTAGGACTAGTCGAAGAGCAGTTCTTC. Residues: CASSVGLVEEQFF.

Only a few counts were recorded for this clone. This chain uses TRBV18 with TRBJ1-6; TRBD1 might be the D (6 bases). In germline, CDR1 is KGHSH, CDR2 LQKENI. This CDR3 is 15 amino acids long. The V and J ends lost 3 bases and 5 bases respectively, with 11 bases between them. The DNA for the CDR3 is TGTGCCAGCTCACCCCTTGCAGGGGATAATTCACCCCTCCACTTT. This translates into CASSPLAGDNSPLHF.

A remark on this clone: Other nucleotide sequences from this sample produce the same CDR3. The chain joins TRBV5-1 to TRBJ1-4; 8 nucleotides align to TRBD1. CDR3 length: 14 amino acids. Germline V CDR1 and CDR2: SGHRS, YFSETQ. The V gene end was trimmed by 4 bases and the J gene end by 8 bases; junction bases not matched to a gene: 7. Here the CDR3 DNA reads TGCGCCAGCAGCCTTGGACAGGGTAGGGAAAAACTGTTTTTT. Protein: CASSLGQGREKLFF.

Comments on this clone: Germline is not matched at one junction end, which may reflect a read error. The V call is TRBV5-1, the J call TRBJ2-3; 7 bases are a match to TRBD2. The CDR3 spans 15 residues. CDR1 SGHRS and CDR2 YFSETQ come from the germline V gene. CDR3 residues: CASSPTAGNTDTQYF. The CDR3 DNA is TGCGCCAGCAGCCCAACAGCGGGGAACACAGATACTCAGTATTTT.

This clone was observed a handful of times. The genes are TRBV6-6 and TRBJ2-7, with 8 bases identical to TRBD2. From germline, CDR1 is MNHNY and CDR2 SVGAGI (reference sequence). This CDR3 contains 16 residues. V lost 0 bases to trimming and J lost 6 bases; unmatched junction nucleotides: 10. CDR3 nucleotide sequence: TGTGCCAGCAGTTACTCGAATGCGGGGGGACGGTTCGAGCAGTACTTC. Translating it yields CASSYSNAGGRFEQYF.

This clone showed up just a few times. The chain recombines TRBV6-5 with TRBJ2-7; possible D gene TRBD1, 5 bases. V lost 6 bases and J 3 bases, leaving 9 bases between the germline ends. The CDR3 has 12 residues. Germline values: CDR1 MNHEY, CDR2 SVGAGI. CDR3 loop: CASSTDSYEQYF. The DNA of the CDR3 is TGTGCCAGCAGCACCGACAGCTACGAGCAGTACTTC.

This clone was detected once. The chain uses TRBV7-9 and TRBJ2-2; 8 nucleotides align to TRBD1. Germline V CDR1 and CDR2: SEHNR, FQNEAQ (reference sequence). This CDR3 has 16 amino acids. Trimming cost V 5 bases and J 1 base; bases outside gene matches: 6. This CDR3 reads CASSPLGTGNTGELFF. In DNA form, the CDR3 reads TGTGCCAGCAGCCCCTTAGGGACAGGGAACACCGGGGAGCTGTTTTTT.

CDR3 sequence: CASSPRGGSYNSPLHF. DNA for the CDR3: TGTGCCAGCAGTCCTCGAGGAGGGTCCTATAATTCACCCCTCCACTTT. J is TRBJ1-6 and V is TRBV25-1; the D is unclear. The CDR3 totals 16 residues. CDR1 and CDR2 from the germline V gene are MGHDK and SYGVNS. V lost 5 bases and J 1 base, leaving 12 bases between the germline ends.

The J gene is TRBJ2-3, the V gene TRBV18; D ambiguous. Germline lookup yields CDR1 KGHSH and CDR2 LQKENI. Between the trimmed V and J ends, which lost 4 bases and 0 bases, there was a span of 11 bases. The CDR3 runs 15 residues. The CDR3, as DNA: TGTGCCAGCTCACTCCGGAGTTCTAGCACAGATACGCAGTATTTT. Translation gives CASSLRSSSTDTQYF.

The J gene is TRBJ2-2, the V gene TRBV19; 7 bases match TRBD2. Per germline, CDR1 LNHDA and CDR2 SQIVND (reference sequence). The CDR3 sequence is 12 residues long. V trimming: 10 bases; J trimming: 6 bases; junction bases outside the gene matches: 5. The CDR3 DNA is TGTGCCATCCAGCGGGACGCCGGGGAGCTGTTTTTT. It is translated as CAIQRDAGELFF.

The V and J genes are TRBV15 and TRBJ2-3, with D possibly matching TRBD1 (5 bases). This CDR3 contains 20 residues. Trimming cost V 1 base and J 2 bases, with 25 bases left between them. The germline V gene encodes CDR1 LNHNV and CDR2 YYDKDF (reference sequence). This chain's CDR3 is CATSRGFGHPDIMDTDTQYF. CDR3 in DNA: TGTGCCACCAGCAGAGGTTTTGGGCATCCGGACATAATGGACACAGATACGCAGTATTTT.

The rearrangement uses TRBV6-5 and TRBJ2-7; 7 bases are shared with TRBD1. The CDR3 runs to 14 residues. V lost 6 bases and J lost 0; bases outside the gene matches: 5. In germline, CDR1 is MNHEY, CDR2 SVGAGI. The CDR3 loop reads CASSRDSLSYEQYF. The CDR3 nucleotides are TGTGCCAGCAGCCGGGACAGCCTCTCCTACGAGCAGTACTTC.

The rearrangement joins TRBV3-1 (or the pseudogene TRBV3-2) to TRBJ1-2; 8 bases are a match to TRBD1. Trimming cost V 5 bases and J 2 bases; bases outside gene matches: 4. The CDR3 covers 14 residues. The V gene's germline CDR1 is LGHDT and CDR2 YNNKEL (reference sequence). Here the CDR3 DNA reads TGTGCCAGCAGCTCGCGGGACAGGAACTATGGCTACACCTTC. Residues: CASSSRDRNYGYTF.

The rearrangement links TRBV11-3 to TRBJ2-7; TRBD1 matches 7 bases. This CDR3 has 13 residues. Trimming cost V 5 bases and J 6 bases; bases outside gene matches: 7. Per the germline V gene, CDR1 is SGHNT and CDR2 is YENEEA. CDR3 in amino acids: CASSRRQGREQYF. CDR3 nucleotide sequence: TGTGCCAGCAGCCGAAGACAGGGACGCGAGCAGTACTTC.

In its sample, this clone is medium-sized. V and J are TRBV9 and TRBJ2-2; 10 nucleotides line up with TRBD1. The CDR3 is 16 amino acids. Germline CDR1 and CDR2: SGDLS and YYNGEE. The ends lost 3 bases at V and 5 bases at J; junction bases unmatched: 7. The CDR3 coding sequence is TGTGCCAGCAGCGGGGGGCCGGGACAGGGGACCGGGGAGCTGTTTTTT. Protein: CASSGGPGQGTGELFF.